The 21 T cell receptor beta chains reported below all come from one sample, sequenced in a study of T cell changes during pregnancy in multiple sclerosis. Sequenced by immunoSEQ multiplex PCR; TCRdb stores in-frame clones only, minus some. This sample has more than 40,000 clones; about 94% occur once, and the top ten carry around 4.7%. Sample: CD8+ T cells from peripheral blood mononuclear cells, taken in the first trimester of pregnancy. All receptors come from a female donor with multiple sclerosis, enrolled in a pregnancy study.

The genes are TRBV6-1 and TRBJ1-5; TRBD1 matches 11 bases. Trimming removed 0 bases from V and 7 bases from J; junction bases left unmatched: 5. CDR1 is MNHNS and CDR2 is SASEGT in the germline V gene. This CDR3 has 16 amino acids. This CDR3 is CASSEASGTGGQPQHF. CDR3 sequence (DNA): TGTGCCAGCAGTGAAGCGAGCGGGACAGGGGGACAGCCCCAGCATTTT.

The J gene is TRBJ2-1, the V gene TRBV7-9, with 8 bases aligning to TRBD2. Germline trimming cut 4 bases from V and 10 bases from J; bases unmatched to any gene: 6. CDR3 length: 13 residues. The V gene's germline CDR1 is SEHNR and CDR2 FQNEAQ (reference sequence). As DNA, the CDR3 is TGTGCCAGCAGCTCCCCAGCGGGAGAAGAGCAGTTCTTC. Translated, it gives CASSSPAGEEQFF.

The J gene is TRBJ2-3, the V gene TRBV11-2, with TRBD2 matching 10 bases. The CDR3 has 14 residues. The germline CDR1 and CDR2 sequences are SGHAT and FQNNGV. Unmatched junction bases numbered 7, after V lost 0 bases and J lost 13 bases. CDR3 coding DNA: TGTGCCAGCAGCTTAGATCTGGGGACTAGCGAGGAGTATTTT. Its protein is CASSLDLGTSEEYF.

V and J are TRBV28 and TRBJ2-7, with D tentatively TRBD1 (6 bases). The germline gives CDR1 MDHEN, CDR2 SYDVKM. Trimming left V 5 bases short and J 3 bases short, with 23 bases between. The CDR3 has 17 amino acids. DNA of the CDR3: TGTGCCAGCAGTCCCCAAGCCTCAGGGTGGGGGCTCTACGAGCAGTACTTC. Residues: CASSPQASGWGLYEQYF.

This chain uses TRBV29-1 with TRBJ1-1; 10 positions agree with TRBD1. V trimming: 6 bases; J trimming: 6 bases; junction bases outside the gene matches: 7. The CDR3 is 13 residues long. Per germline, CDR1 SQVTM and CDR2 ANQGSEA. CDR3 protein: CSVYTGTGAEAFF. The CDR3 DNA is TGCAGCGTCTACACCGGGACAGGGGCTGAAGCTTTCTTT.

CDR3 DNA: TGTGCCAGCAGCGCCTGGGGTAGCGGGAGGGCCTCCTACAATGAGCAGTTCTTC. It codes for CASSAWGSGRASYNEQFF. The chain has TRBV7-2 and TRBJ2-1; TRBD2 aligns across 11 bases. In germline, CDR1 is SGHTA, CDR2 FQGNSA. The trim removed 5 bases at V and 0 bases at J, leaving 9 bases unmatched. The CDR3 runs to 18 residues.

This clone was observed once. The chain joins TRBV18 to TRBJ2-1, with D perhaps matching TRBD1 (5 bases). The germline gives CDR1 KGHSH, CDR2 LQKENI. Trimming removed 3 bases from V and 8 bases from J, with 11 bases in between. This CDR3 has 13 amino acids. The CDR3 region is CASSPTERDEQFF. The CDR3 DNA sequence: TGTGCCAGCTCACCGACAGAGCGCGATGAGCAGTTCTTC.

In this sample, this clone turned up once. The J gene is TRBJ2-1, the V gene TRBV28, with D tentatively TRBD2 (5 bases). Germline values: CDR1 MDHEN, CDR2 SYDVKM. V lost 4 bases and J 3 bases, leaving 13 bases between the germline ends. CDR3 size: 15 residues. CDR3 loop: CASSWWTSNYNEQFF. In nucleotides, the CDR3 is TGTGCCAGCAGTTGGTGGACTTCCAACTACAATGAGCAGTTCTTC.

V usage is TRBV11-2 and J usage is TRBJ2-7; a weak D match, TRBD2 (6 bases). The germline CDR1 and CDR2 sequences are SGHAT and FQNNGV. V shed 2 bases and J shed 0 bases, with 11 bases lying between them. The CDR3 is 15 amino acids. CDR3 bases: TGTGCCAGCAGCTTACCGCGGGGAAGCTCCTACGAGCAGTACTTC. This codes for CASSLPRGSSYEQYF.

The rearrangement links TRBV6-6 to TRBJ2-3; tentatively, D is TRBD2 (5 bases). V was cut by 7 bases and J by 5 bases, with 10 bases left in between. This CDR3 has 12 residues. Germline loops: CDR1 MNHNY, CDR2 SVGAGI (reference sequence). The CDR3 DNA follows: TGTGCCAGCACCGGGAAGGTAGATACGCAGTATTTT. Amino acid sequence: CASTGKVDTQYF.

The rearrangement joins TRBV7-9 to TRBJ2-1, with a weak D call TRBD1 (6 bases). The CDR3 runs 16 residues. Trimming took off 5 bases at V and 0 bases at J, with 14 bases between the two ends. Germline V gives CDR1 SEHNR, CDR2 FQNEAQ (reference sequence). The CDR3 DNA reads TGTGCCAGCAGCGGGTTTCAGGGGAGCTCCTACAATGAGCAGTTCTTC. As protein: CASSGFQGSSYNEQFF.

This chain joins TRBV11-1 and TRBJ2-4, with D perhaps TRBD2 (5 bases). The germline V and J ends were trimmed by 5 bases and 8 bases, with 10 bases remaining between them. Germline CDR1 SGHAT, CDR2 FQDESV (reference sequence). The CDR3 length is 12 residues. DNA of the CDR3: TGTGCCAGCAGCCCGACGGAGGACATTCAGTACTTC. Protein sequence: CASSPTEDIQYF.

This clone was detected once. The CDR3 loop reads CASSPRQGVMNTEAFF. The CDR3, as DNA: TGTGCCAGCAGCCCGCGACAGGGTGTTATGAACACTGAAGCTTTCTTT. V is TRBV9 and J is TRBJ1-1; TRBD1 matches at 7 bases. V lost 4 bases, J lost 0 bases, and 9 bases stayed unmatched. Germline V gene data show CDR1 as SGDLS and CDR2 as YYNGEE. This CDR3 is 16 amino acids long.

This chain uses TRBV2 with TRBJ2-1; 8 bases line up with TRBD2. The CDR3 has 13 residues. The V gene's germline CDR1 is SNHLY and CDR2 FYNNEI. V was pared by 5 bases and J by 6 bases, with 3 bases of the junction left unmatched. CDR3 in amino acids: CASSRGLGNEQFF. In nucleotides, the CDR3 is TGTGCCAGCAGTCGGGGACTAGGCAATGAGCAGTTCTTC.

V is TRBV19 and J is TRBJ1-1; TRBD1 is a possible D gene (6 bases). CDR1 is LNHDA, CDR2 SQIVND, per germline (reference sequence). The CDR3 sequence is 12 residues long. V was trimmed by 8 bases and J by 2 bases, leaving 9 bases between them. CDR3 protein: CASPDSNTEAFF. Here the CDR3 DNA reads TGTGCCAGTCCGGACAGTAACACTGAAGCTTTCTTT.

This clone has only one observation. DNA for the CDR3: TGTGCCAGCAGCTTAAAGGGGGGGAGGCCCTACGAGCAGTACTTC. It specifies CASSLKGGRPYEQYF. The gene calls are TRBV7-6 and TRBJ2-7; D is possibly TRBD2 (7 bases). The germline V and J ends were trimmed by 2 bases and 2 bases, with 13 bases remaining between them. The germline CDR1 and CDR2 sequences are SGHVS and FNYEAQ. This CDR3 has 15 amino acids.

CDR3 sequence reads: CASSPSDRGPFSYNEQFF. CDR3 nucleotides: TGTGCCAGCAGCCCGAGTGACAGGGGTCCATTCTCCTACAATGAGCAGTTCTTC. V is TRBV5-5 and J is TRBJ2-7; TRBD1 matches 8 bases. TRBJ2-1 explains the end of the DNA better; the J call may be wrong. The CDR3 runs 18 residues. CDR1 SGHKS and CDR2 YYEKEE come from the germline V gene (reference sequence).

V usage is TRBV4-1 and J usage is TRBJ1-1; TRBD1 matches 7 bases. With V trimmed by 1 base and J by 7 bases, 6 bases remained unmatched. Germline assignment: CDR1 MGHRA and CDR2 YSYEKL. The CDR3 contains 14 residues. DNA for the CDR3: TGCGCCAGCAGCCAAGCAAACCGGGACAGTGAAGCTTTCTTT. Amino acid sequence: CASSQANRDSEAFF.

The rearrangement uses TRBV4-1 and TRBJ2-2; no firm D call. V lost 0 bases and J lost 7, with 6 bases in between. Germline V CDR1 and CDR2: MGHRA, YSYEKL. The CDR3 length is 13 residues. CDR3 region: CASSQDLVGELFF. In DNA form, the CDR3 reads TGCGCCAGCAGCCAAGATCTTGTCGGGGAGCTGTTTTTT.

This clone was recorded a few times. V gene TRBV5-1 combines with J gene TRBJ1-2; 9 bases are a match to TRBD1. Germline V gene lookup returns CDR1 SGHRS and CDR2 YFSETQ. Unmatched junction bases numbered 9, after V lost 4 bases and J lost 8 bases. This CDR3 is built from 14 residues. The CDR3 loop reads CASSIGQGTGGYTF. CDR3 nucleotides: TGCGCCAGCAGCATAGGACAGGGGACGGGGGGCTACACCTTC.

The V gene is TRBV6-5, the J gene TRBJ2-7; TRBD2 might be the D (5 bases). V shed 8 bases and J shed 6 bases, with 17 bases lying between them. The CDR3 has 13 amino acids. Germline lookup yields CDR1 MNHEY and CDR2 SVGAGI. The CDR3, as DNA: TGTGCCAGCGCTGAGGGAGATGGGGTCGAGCAGTACTTC. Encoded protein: CASAEGDGVEQYF.